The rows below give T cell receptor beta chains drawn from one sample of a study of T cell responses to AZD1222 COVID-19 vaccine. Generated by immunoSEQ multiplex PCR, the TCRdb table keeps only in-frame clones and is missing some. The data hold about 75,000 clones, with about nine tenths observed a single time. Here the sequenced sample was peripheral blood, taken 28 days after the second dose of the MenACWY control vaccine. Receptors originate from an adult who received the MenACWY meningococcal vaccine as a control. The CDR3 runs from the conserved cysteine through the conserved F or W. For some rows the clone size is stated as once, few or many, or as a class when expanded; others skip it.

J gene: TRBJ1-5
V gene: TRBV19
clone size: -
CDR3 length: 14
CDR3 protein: CASSIRGPYQPQHF

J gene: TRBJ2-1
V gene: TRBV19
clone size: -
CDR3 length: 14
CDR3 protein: CASSIQTTLGEQFF

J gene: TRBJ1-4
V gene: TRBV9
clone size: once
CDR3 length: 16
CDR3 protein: CASSFGGVQSNEKLFF

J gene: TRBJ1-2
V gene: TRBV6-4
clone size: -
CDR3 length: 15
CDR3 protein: CASRTDRGSNYGYTF

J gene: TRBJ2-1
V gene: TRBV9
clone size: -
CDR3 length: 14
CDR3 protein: CASSARQLEDEQFF

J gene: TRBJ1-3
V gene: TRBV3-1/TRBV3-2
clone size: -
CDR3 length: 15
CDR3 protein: CASSWGLSSGNTIYF

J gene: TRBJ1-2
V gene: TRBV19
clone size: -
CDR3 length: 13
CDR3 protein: CASSIGGDYGYTF

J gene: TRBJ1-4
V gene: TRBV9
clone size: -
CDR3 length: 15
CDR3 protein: CASSVAASRSEKLFF

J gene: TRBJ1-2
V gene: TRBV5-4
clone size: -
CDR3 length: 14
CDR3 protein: CASSQTTGNYGYTF

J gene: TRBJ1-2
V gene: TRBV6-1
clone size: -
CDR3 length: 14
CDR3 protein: CASSEARQVYGYTF

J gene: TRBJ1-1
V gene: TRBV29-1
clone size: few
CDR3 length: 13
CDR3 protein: CSVPGQGHSEAFF

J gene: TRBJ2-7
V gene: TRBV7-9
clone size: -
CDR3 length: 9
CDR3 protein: CASGYEQYF